This T cell receptor beta chain was obtained from a study of blood T cell repertoires in COVID-19. For the study at large: Whether acute or convalescent, the COVID-19 samples came from the United States, Italy and Spain. The analysed material was cDNA or gDNA that came from T cells, B-cell-depleted T cells, or PBMCs.

Authors' processing steps: By means of reference gene primer amplification, nucleated cell counts were estimated. Data came from immunoSEQ multiplex PCR; TCRdb stores just in-frame clones and leaves some out. V, J and clone size reflect that table, while D and trimming were determined from the DNA. The table lists 65,000 to 90,000 clones, roughly 84% of them singletons. The CDR3 is made up of 13 amino acids. V was shortened by 5 bases and J by 4 bases, with 12 bases between the two germline ends. Germline V gene data show CDR1 as SGHDT and CDR2 as YYEEEE. This receptor was obtained from a woman in her sixties or seventies with acute or convalescent COVID-19. V and J are TRBV5-6 and TRBJ1-1; perhaps TRBD1 as D (5 bases). Input material: peripheral blood. CDR3 protein: CASRGPGATEAFF. The CDR3 coding sequence is TGTGCCAGCAGGGGGCCGGGAGCCACTGAAGCTTTCTTT. The full variable domain, in which reference TRBV5-6 and TRBJ1-1 provide the parts outside the CDR3, is DAGVTQSPTHLIKTRGQQVTLRCSPKSGHDTVSWYQQALGQGPQFIFQYYEEEERQRGNFPDRFSGHQFPNYSSELNVNALLLGDSALYLCASRGPGATEAFFGQGTRLTVV.